This is a list of T cell receptor beta chains from one sample in a study of graft-versus-host responses after intestinal transplantation. These receptors lack a known antigen. Using immunoSEQ multiplex PCR, the repertoire was profiled, and TCRdb retains in-frame clones only, with some absent. The table lists tens of thousands of clones, 90% to 95% of them singletons. The sequenced sample was unstimulated CD8+ T cells sorted from spleen or lymph node cells, obtained before intestinal transplant. The receptors here all came from a human donor who received an intestinal transplant. CDR3s include the opening cysteine and the closing phenylalanine or tryptophan. D genes are given only for firm matches. Not every row has a clone size; where given, it reads once, few, many or a size class.

once	TRBV6-5	-	TRBJ2-2	TGTGCCAGCAGTTACTTGCAGAACAGCTTCACCGGGGAGCTGTTTTTT	CASSYLQNSFTGELFF
-	TRBV7-6	-	TRBJ1-1	TGTGCCAGCAGCACCTTGAGTGGGTCCTTAGCGCCGGTCCCGGAGGCTTTCTTT	CASSTLSGSLAPVPEAFF
-	TRBV29-1	-	TRBJ2-1	TGCAGCGCCCTACAGGAGTTTGAGCAGTTCTTC	CSALQEFEQFF
few	TRBV5-1	-	TRBJ1-1	TGCGCCAGCACCCTTTCTTTAAACACTGAAGCTTTCTTT	CASTLSLNTEAFF
-	TRBV4-3	-	TRBJ1-2	TGCGCCAGCAGCCAAGACACGTCGAGGGAAAACCCAGGCTACACCTTC	CASSQDTSRENPGYTF
-	TRBV19	-	TRBJ1-1	TGTGCCAGTAGTATCGGGGGGGTCAGTGAAGCTTTCTTT	CASSIGGVSEAFF
-	TRBV5-1	-	TRBJ1-1	TGCGCCAGCAGGAGAGACACTGAAGCTTTCTTT	CASRRDTEAFF
few	TRBV4-1	TRBD2	TRBJ2-1	TGCGCCAGCAGCCTGGCTAGCGGGAACAATGAGCAGTTCTTC	CASSLASGNNEQFF
-	TRBV7-6	TRBD2	TRBJ2-3	TGTGCCAGCACCAATAGGCTAGCGGGGGGCACAGATACGCAGTATTTT	CASTNRLAGGTDTQYF
-	TRBV15	-	TRBJ1-4	TGTGCCACCAGCAGAACCCGACGAGGGGGAAGTGAAAAACTGTTTTTT	CATSRTRRGGSEKLFF
-	TRBV29-1	-	TRBJ2-1	TGCAGCGTTGAGCGGGCTTACAATGAGCAGTTCTTC	CSVERAYNEQFF
-	TRBV11-2	-	TRBJ1-2	TGTGCCAGCAGCCTACCAGGGAACGGCTACACCTTC	CASSLPGNGYTF
-	TRBV4-1	-	TRBJ2-7	TGCGCCAGCAGCCAAGATGACACCCGCTACGAGCAGTACTTC	CASSQDDTRYEQYF
-	TRBV6-5	-	TRBJ1-4	TGTGCCAGCAGTTACGAGGTGGGCACAGGCATTCTGTTTTTT	CASSYEVGTGILFF
-	TRBV7-2	-	TRBJ1-1	TGTGCCAGCAGCTCCACATCCGGGGACACTGAAGCTTTCTTT	CASSSTSGDTEAFF
-	TRBV14	TRBD2	TRBJ2-7	TGTGCCAGCAGCCAAACTAGCGGGAGGGAGGCCGAGCAGTACTTC	CASSQTSGREAEQYF
-	TRBV15	TRBD1	TRBJ1-4	TGTGCCACCCGAAGGGGGCAGGGCGAGTCTGTTGACGCTGAAAAACTGTTTTTT	CATRRGQGESVDAEKLFF
-	TRBV19	-	TRBJ2-7	TGTGCCAGTAGTGTCGGGTTCTCCTACGAGCAGTACTTC	CASSVGFSYEQYF
-	TRBV6-1	-	TRBJ2-7	TGTGCCAGCAGTGAATTCGGGACTCTCTACGAGCAGTACTTC	CASSEFGTLYEQYF
-	TRBV4-3	TRBD2	TRBJ2-1	TGCGCCAGCAGCCATAGCGGGACGAGCTCCTACAATGAGCAGTTCTTC	CASSHSGTSSYNEQFF
-	TRBV19	TRBD2	TRBJ2-7	TGTGCCAGTACCCCGGGGGGGTCCTACGAGCAGTACTTC	CASTPGGSYEQYF
-	TRBV7-9	-	TRBJ2-3	TGTGCCAGCAGCTCGTTTGAGCCGAGCCAAGCAGATACGCAGTATTTT	CASSSFEPSQADTQYF
-	TRBV5-1	TRBD1	TRBJ1-2	TGCGCCAGCAGCTCCGGGACAGGGGGCGAGGGCTACACCTTC	CASSSGTGGEGYTF
once	TRBV28	TRBD1	TRBJ1-4	TGTGCCAGCAGTCCAAGGGGGCTGGGTGAAAAACTGTTTTTT	CASSPRGLGEKLFF